Described below is a single T cell receptor beta chain sequence and its context. These data belong to a study of control samples from healthy donors and cancer patients. Repertoires were generated with immunoSEQ multiplex PCR, while TCRdb's copy carries only in-frame clones and drops some. The sample has 130,000 to 150,000 clones; around 92% are singletons. Germline V gives CDR1 SGHRS, CDR2 YFSETQ. CDR3 length equals 18 residues. Unmatched junction bases numbered 12, after V lost 3 bases and J lost 0 bases. The sequence was obtained from a man aged 25 to 40 in good health. Source material: blood. The J gene is TRBJ2-3, the V gene TRBV5-1; TRBD2 matches 8 bases. CDR3 in DNA: TGCGCCAGCAGCTCGCGGGCAGGACTAGCTGATAGCACAGATACGCAGTATTTT. This translates into CASSSRAGLADSTDTQYF.